The entry below describes one TCR beta chain. Germline V gene lookup returns CDR1 SEHNR and CDR2 FQNEAQ (reference sequence). This CDR3 region has 14 residues. After removal of 5 bases from V and 6 bases from J, the junction contained 7 bases not matched to a gene. This sample was taken from a study of shared clonotypes between healthy human individuals. For each subset, genomic DNA was distributed in equal portions over several immunoSEQ plates. The assay was immunoSEQ multiplex PCR, and TCRdb's table has in-frame clones only and misses some. The table shows more than 2,000,000 clones, with around 94% occurring only once.

This TCR was recovered from a man in his late teens or twenties in good health. The sequenced sample consisted of naive CD4+ T cells sorted from blood. Subset reported: CD45RA+ positively selected. The genes are TRBV7-9 and TRBJ2-1, with 7 nucleotides matching TRBD1. CDR3 residues: CASSPGGARNEQFF. The CDR3 DNA is TGTGCCAGCAGCCCAGGGGGAGCCCGCAATGAGCAGTTCTTC.